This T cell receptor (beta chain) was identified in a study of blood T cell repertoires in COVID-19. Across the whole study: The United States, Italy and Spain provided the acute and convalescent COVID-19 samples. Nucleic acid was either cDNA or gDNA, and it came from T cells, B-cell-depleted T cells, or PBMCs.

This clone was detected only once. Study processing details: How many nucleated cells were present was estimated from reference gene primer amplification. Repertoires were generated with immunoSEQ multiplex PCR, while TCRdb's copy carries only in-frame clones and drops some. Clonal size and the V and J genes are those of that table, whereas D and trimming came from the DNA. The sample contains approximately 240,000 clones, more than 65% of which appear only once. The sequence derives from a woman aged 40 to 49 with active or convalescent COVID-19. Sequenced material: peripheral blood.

CDR3 bases: TGCGCCAGCAGACACAAGAGGGTCATGAACACTGAAGCTTTCTTT. Translated: CASRHKRVMNTEAFF. V gene TRBV10-1 combines with J gene TRBJ1-1, with unresolved D. Trimming took 6 bases from V and 0 from J, leaving 14 bases between them. In germline, CDR1 is WNHNN, CDR2 SYGVQD (reference sequence). The CDR3 runs 15 residues.